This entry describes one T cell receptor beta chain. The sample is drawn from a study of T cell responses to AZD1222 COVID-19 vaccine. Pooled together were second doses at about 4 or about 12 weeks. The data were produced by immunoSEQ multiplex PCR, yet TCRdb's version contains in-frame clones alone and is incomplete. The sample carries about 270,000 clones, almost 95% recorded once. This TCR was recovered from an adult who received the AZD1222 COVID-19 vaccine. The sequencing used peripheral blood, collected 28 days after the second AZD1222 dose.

The CDR3 loop reads CASRPGQGNTEAFF. CDR3 bases: TGTGCCAGCAGGCCGGGACAGGGGAACACTGAAGCTTTCTTT. The chain uses TRBV28 and TRBJ1-1, with 9 bases matching TRBD1. J lost 1 base, V lost 6 bases, and 3 bases had no gene match. From germline, CDR1 is MDHEN and CDR2 SYDVKM. The CDR3 extends over 14 amino acids.